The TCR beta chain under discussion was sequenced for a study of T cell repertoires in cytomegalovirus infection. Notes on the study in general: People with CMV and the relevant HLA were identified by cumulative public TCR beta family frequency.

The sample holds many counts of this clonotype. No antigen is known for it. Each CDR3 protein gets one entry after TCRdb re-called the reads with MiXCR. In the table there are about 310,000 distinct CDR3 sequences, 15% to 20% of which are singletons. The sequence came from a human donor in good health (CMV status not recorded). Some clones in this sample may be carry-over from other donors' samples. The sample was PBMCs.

CDR3 loop: CASRRTGYNQPQHF. Written as DNA, the CDR3 is TGTGCCAGTAGAAGGACAGGGTACAATCAGCCCCAGCATTTT. This sequence joins TRBV19 and TRBJ1-5, with 8 nucleotides matching TRBD1. With V trimmed by 6 bases and J by 3 bases, 4 bases remained unmatched. This CDR3 is 14 amino acids long. From germline, CDR1 is LNHDA and CDR2 SQIVND (reference sequence).